This entry lists 21 T cell receptor beta chains sequenced from one sample in a study of blood T cell repertoires in COVID-19. Generated by immunoSEQ multiplex PCR, the TCRdb table keeps only in-frame clones and is missing some. Here the sample spans some 290,000 clones, just under 90% being singletons. Sample: PBMCs or T cells enriched from blood (not recorded which). These receptor sequences come from a woman aged 30 to 39 who had recovered from COVID-19.

The chain joins TRBV10-1 to TRBJ1-2, with a weak D call TRBD1 (6 bases). The V and J ends lost 6 bases and 0 bases respectively, with 8 bases between them. Germline CDR1 is WNHNN and CDR2 is SYGVQD (reference sequence). The CDR3 length is 13 residues. The CDR3 region has the DNA TGCGCCAGCAGGGGACATCCTAACTATGGCTACACCTTC. It yields the protein CASRGHPNYGYTF.

The V and J genes are TRBV7-8 and TRBJ1-1, with D hard to call. The ends were cut back, 5 bases at V and 10 bases at J, with 11 bases in the middle. The CDR3 contains 11 residues. CDR1 and CDR2 (germline): SGHVS, FQNEAQ. The CDR3 sequence is CASSLGRLAFF. The CDR3, as DNA: TGTGCCAGCAGCCTTGGGAGGTTAGCTTTCTTT.

The rearrangement uses TRBV27 and TRBJ2-5; 7 bases line up with TRBD1. CDR3 size: 14 residues. V shed 5 bases, J shed 4 bases, and the junction held 7 bases outside the gene matches. Germline V gene lookup returns CDR1 MNHEY and CDR2 SMNVEV (reference sequence). CDR3 amino acids: CASSPRQGRETQYF. The CDR3 DNA reads as TGTGCCAGCAGTCCACGACAGGGACGAGAGACCCAGTACTTC.

V gene TRBV6-5 combines with J gene TRBJ2-1; D is uncertain. Germline assignment: CDR1 MNHEY and CDR2 SVGAGI. The CDR3 has 13 amino acids. V lost 3 bases and J lost 9, with 12 bases in between. The CDR3: CASSYGSPGEQFF. The CDR3 nucleotides read TGTGCCAGCAGTTATGGCAGTCCGGGTGAGCAGTTCTTC.

The DNA for the CDR3 is TGTGCCAGCAGACTAATCGGACAGGGAGGGACTGAAGCTTTCTTT. This codes for CASRLIGQGGTEAFF. The chain has TRBV6-5 and TRBJ1-1; 8 bases match TRBD1. The junction had 11 bases not matched to a gene; V was cut back by 6 bases and J by 5 bases. The CDR3 covers 15 residues. Per the germline V gene, CDR1 is MNHEY and CDR2 is SVGAGI.

In this sample, this clone turned up many times. The V call is TRBV2, the J call TRBJ1-2, with 7 bases that match TRBD1. V was clipped by 2 bases and J by 6 bases; unmatched bases: 9. The CDR3 sequence is 15 residues long. Germline CDR1 and CDR2: SNHLY and FYNNEI. This CDR3 is CASSELGQKWDGYTF. The CDR3 DNA sequence: TGTGCCAGCAGTGAATTGGGACAGAAATGGGATGGCTACACCTTC.

CDR3 loop: CATSDPRSGQGVLGSGANVLTF. For the CDR3, the DNA is TGTGCCACCAGTGACCCCCGTTCGGGACAGGGGGTTTTGGGCTCTGGGGCCAACGTCCTGACTTTC. The rearrangement joins TRBV24-1 to TRBJ2-6; the match to TRBD1 covers 11 bases. CDR1 is KGHDR, CDR2 SFDVKD, per germline. With V trimmed by 4 bases and J by 0 bases, 16 bases remained unmatched. This CDR3 has 22 residues.

The chain is built from TRBV4-1 and TRBJ2-7; D call uncertain. Trimming shortened V by 4 bases and J by 0 bases, and 16 bases separated the two germline ends. The V gene's germline CDR1 is MGHRA and CDR2 YSYEKL. CDR3 length equals 16 residues. The CDR3 is CASSRDYELTSYEQYF. The CDR3 DNA reads as TGCGCCAGCAGCCGAGATTATGAGCTAACCTCCTACGAGCAGTACTTC.

V and J are TRBV5-6 and TRBJ1-5; 7 bases match TRBD1. The CDR3 runs 16 residues. V dropped 4 bases and J dropped 5; count of bases not matched to a gene: 12. Germline V gives CDR1 SGHDT, CDR2 YYEEEE. In nucleotides, the CDR3 is TGTGCCAGCAGCGGGTATAACAGGGGAGGTCATCAGCCCCAGCATTTT. As protein: CASSGYNRGGHQPQHF.

This chain joins TRBV9 and TRBJ2-6, with no clear D. V was pared by 4 bases and J by 0 bases, with 11 bases between. Germline V gene sequence: CDR1 SGDLS, CDR2 YYNGEE. The CDR3 totals 16 residues. The CDR3 loop is CASSPWAYSGANVLTF. CDR3 bases: TGTGCCAGCAGCCCCTGGGCCTACTCTGGGGCCAACGTCCTGACTTTC.

The rearrangement joins TRBV11-2 to TRBJ2-1; 8 bases line up with TRBD2. Germline CDR1 is SGHAT and CDR2 is FQNNGV. CDR3 length equals 15 residues. V lost 6 bases and J lost 0; bases outside the gene matches: 4. In nucleotides, the CDR3 is TGTGCCAGCAGTACCGGGACTAGCTCCTACAATGAGCAGTTCTTC. Amino acid sequence: CASSTGTSSYNEQFF. The full variable domain, rest sourced from reference TRBV11-2 and TRBJ2-1, is EAGVAQSPRYKIIEKRQSVAFWCNPISGHATLYWYQQILGQGPKLLIQFQNNGVVDDSQLPKDRFSAERLKGVDSTLKIQPAKLEDSAVYLCASSTGTSSYNEQFFGPGTRLTVL.

CDR3 amino acids: CASSLVLAGTYEQYF. CDR3 bases: TGTGCCAGCAGCTTAGTTCTAGCAGGAACCTACGAGCAGTACTTC. The V and J genes are TRBV11-2 and TRBJ2-7; D may be TRBD2 (5 bases). The CDR3 runs 15 residues. Germline V lookup: CDR1 SGHAT, CDR2 FQNNGV. V was shortened by 1 base and J by 2 bases, with 12 bases between the two germline ends. Looking up the rest from reference TRBV11-2 and TRBJ2-7 gives the full variable domain: EAGVAQSPRYKIIEKRQSVAFWCNPISGHATLYWYQQILGQGPKLLIQFQNNGVVDDSQLPKDRFSAERLKGVDSTLKIQPAKLEDSAVYLCASSLVLAGTYEQYFGPGTRLTVT.

The J gene is TRBJ2-5, the V gene TRBV28; perhaps TRBD1 as D (5 bases). The V end lost 3 bases, the J end lost 5 bases, and 13 bases lay between the germline ends. Germline V gives CDR1 MDHEN, CDR2 SYDVKM. The CDR3 sequence is 14 residues long. CDR3 loop: CASSFQGAGETQYF. The DNA for the CDR3 is TGTGCCAGCAGTTTTCAAGGGGCCGGGGAGACCCAGTACTTC.

This sequence joins TRBV5-6 and TRBJ1-4; TRBD1 might be the D (5 bases). The V end was cut by 0 bases, the J end by 3 bases, with 9 bases between. This CDR3 comprises 15 residues. Germline-derived CDR1 and CDR2 are SGHDT and YYEEEE. CDR3 residues: CASSLGQGANEKLFF. DNA of the CDR3: TGTGCCAGCAGCTTGGGACAAGGGGCTAATGAAAAACTGTTTTTT.

V and J are TRBV6-5 and TRBJ2-3; 8 nucleotides agree with TRBD2. CDR1 and CDR2 from the germline V gene are MNHEY and SVGAGI. Germline trimming cut 6 bases from V and 2 bases from J; bases unmatched to any gene: 7. The CDR3 length is 15 residues. CDR3 in DNA: TGTGCCAGCAGCGTAATAGCGGGGTCCACAGATACGCAGTATTTT. It codes for CASSVIAGSTDTQYF.

In this sample, this clone turned up once. The V gene is TRBV5-1, the J gene TRBJ2-3; 11 positions agree with TRBD2. The CDR3 is made up of 15 amino acids. CDR1 SGHRS and CDR2 YFSETQ come from the germline V gene. J gave up 6 bases and V 7 bases, and 10 bases lay outside the gene matches. The DNA for the CDR3 is TGCGCCAGCGGACGTAGCGGGAGGGAGTCGGATACGCAGTATTTT. Encoded protein: CASGRSGRESDTQYF.

The chain carries TRBV7-6 and TRBJ2-1, with 9 bases aligning to TRBD2. In germline, CDR1 is SGHVS, CDR2 FNYEAQ. Trimming at V came to 1 base and at J to 4 bases, leaving 5 bases not matched to a gene. The CDR3 is 16 amino acids. The CDR3 reads CASSLESGLAYNEQFF. CDR3 nucleotides: TGTGCCAGCAGCTTAGAATCCGGACTAGCGTACAATGAGCAGTTCTTC.

V gene TRBV27 combines with J gene TRBJ1-5; no firm D call. Trimming stripped 4 bases from V and 5 bases from J, with 9 bases between. There are 13 residues in the CDR3. CDR1 and CDR2 from the germline V gene are MNHEY and SMNVEV (reference sequence). CDR3 nucleotide sequence: TGTGCCAGCAGTTGGTCAGAAGATCAGCCCCAGCATTTT. Protein: CASSWSEDQPQHF.

The chain links TRBV7-8 to TRBJ2-2; unclear D gene. Trimming shortened V by 5 bases and J by 6 bases, and 10 bases separated the two germline ends. Germline assignment: CDR1 SGHVS and CDR2 FQNEAQ. The CDR3 contains 13 residues. The CDR3 region has the DNA TGTGCCAGCAGCATAGTCCCTTCCGGGGAGCTGTTTTTT. Residues: CASSIVPSGELFF.

The V and J genes are TRBV6-5 and TRBJ1-2, with TRBD1 as a possible D gene (5 bases). The CDR3 length is 14 residues. V shed 7 bases and J shed 1 base, with 13 bases lying between them. Germline lookup yields CDR1 MNHEY and CDR2 SVGAGI. The CDR3 loop reads CASKDTLINYGYTF. The CDR3 region has the DNA TGTGCCAGCAAGGACACCCTAATTAACTATGGCTACACCTTC.

The CDR3 loop reads CASSGQGPYSGNTIYF. CDR3 coding DNA: TGTGCCAGTAGCGGACAGGGTCCGTACTCTGGAAACACCATATATTTT. The J gene is TRBJ1-3, the V gene TRBV19, with 8 positions matching TRBD1. The germline gives CDR1 LNHDA, CDR2 SQIVND (reference sequence). This CDR3 region has 16 residues. V shed 6 bases and J 0 bases; nucleotides not matched to a gene: 7.